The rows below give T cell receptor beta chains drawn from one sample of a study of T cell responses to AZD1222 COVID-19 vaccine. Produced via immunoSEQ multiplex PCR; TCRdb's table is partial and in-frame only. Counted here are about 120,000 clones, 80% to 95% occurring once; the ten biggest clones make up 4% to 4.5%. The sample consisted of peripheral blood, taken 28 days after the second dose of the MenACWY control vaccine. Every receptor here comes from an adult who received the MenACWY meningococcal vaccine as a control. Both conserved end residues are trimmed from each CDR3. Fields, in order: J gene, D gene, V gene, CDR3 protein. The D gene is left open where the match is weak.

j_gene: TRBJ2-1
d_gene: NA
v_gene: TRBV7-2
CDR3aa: ASSLAGVRVSNEQF

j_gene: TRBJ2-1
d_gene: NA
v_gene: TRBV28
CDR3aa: ASSLRPMGVFNEQF

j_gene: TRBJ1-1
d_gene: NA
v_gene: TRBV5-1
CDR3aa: ASTPYGGYTEAF

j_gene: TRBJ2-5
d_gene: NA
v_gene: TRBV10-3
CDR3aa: AISEPFRGGTETQY

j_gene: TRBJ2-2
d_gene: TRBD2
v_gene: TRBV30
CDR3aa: AWSGLAGTGELF

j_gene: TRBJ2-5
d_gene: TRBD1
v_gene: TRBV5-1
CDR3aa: ASSWGTGGETQY

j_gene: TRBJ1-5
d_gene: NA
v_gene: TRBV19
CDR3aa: ATTDGGFQPQH

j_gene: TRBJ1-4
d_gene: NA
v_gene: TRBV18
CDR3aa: ASSPGVPATNEKLF

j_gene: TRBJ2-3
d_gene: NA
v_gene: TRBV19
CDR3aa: ASSIRGSDTQY

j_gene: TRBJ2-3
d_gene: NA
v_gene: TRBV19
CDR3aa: ASSLGTSSADTQY

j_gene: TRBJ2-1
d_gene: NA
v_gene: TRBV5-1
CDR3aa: ASSLQVTLSYNEQF

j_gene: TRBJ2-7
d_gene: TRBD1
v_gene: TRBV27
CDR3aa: ASSPGTGVYEQY

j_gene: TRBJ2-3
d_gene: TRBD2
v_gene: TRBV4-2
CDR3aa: ASSQLSGTSGGHTDTQY

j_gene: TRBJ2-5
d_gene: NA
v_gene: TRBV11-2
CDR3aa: ASSLRGVWETQY

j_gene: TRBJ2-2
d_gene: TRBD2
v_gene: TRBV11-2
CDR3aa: ASSKLAGQRGGELF

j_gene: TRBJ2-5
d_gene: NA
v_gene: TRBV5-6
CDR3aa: ASSLSQETQY

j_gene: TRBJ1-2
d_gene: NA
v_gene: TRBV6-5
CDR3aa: ASNLGILYGYT

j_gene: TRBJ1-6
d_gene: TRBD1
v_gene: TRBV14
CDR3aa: ASSLAGQGNSPLH

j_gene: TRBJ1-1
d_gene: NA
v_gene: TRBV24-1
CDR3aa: ATSRAGSNTEAF

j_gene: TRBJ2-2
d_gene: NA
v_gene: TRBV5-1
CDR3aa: ASSLASNTGELF

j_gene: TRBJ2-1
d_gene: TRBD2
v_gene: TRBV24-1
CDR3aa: ATSDLQAGGLDEQF

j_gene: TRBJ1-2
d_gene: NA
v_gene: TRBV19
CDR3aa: ASSIAGGYT

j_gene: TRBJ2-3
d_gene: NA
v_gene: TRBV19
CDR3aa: ASSLGGYTDTQY

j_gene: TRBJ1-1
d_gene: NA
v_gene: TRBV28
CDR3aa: ASSLGGNTEAF

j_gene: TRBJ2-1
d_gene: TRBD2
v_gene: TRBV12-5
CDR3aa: ASGLSRTGPGLAGHNEQF

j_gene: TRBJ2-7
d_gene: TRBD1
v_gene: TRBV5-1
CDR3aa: ASSWGDRGPSSYEQY

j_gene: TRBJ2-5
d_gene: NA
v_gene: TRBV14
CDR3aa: ASSQEFLEGIETQY

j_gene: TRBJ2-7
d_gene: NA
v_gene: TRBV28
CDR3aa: ASKTGLYEQY

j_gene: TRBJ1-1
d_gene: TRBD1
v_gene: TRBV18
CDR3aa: ASSRDRDTEAF

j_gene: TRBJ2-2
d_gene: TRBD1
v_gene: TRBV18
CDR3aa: ASSQSTGVLVTGELF